Listed here are 10 T cell receptor beta chains from one sample, sequenced in a study of blood T cells in healthy people across ages. Primed by a sample-barcoded 5' primer and a J-beta primer mix, a second PCR proceeded for roughly 6 to 12 cycles. TCRdb itself ran the 5' RACE reads through MiXCR, one entry per CDR3 protein. This table holds fewer than 1 million distinct CDR3 sequences, 44% found once. The sample was blood. These receptor sequences come from a man aged 60 to 75 in good health.

This clonotype was seen only a few times. The J gene is TRBJ2-7, the V gene TRBV6-5; D remains unclear. The CDR3 covers 14 residues. CDR1 and CDR2 from the germline V gene are MNHEY and SVGAGI. V was pared by 2 bases and J by 2 bases, with 10 bases between. As DNA, the CDR3 is TGTGCCAGCAGTTACGAGGTTGGGCCCTACGAGCAGTACTTC. Its protein product is CASSYEVGPYEQYF.

A word on this clonotype: Its ends do not fully match the called genes, so a read error is possible. The chain has TRBV12-3 or TRBV12-4 and TRBJ1-2; D remains ambiguous. The CDR3 consists of 13 residues. The CDR3 protein is CAGSVAQWYGYTF. The CDR3 DNA follows: TGTGCCGGCAGTGTGGCCCAGTGGTATGGCTACACCTTC.

The chain links TRBV4-3 to TRBJ2-7; 7 bases are a match to TRBD1. The CDR3 totals 15 residues. Per the germline V gene, CDR1 is LGHNA and CDR2 is YSLEER. Trimming removed 0 bases from V and 4 bases from J; junction bases left unmatched: 6. The CDR3, as DNA: TGCGCCAGCAGCCAAGATCGGGACAGTCAATACGAGCAGTACTTC. Amino acid sequence: CASSQDRDSQYEQYF.

The chain carries TRBV7-2 and TRBJ2-2; D possibly matches TRBD1 or TRBD2 (5 bases each). The CDR3 length is 14 residues. Germline V gene lookup returns CDR1 SGHTA and CDR2 FQGNSA. Trimming pared 3 bases from V and 7 bases from J, leaving 12 bases between. DNA for the CDR3: TGTGCCAGCAGCTTCAGGGAGTTTAACGGGGAGCTGTTTTTT. This gives the protein CASSFREFNGELFF.

The chain combines TRBV29-1 with TRBJ2-3, with a weak D call TRBD1 (6 bases). Germline CDR1 SQVTM, CDR2 ANQGSEA. The CDR3 has 18 residues. V was trimmed by 0 bases and J by 6 bases, leaving 25 bases between them. CDR3 sequence reads: CSVEDFSPGHTLVDTQYF. The CDR3 nucleotides are TGCAGCGTTGAAGACTTTTCTCCGGGACACACGCTAGTGGATACGCAGTATTTT.

The chain is built from TRBV20-1 and TRBJ2-7; possibly TRBD1 for D (5 bases). The V and J ends lost 6 bases and 5 bases respectively, with 14 bases between them. The germline gives CDR1 DFQATT, CDR2 SNEGSKA (reference sequence). CDR3 size: 12 residues. The CDR3 protein is CSAKGQFNEQYF. CDR3 nucleotides: TGCAGTGCCAAGGGGCAGTTCAACGAGCAGTACTTC.

V is TRBV27 and J is TRBJ2-3; the D gene is possibly TRBD2 (6 bases). CDR3 length equals 19 residues. V was cut by 1 base and J by 2 bases, with 22 bases left in between. CDR1 is MNHEY and CDR2 is SMNVEV in the germline V gene (reference sequence). CDR3 nucleotides: TGTGCCAGCAGTTTATACGGGAGACTCAGCAACTATAACACAGATACGCAGTATTTT. This translates into CASSLYGRLSNYNTDTQYF.

The rearrangement uses TRBV20-1 and TRBJ1-1, with a weak D call TRBD1 (5 bases). The CDR3 is 14 amino acids. V lost 6 bases and J 0 bases, leaving 14 bases between the germline ends. Germline V lookup: CDR1 DFQATT, CDR2 SNEGSKA (reference sequence). CDR3 loop: CSARSDRLNTEAFF. Here the CDR3 DNA reads TGCAGTGCCAGGTCTGACAGACTGAACACTGAAGCTTTCTTT.

The CDR3 reads CASSSDSYLETQYF. The CDR3 DNA reads as TGTGCCAGCAGCTCCGACAGCTACCTAGAGACCCAGTACTTC. V is TRBV7-9 and J is TRBJ2-5; tentative D call: TRBD1 (5 bases). The CDR3 covers 14 residues. Germline V lookup: CDR1 SEHNR, CDR2 FQNEAQ (reference sequence). Trimming removed 4 bases from V and 4 bases from J, with 13 bases in between.

This chain uses TRBV20-1 with TRBJ2-3; 7 bases are a match to TRBD2. The V segment lost 0 bases and the J segment 0 bases; nucleotides outside the gene matches: 6. This CDR3 contains 16 residues. Germline V CDR1 and CDR2: DFQATT, SNEGSKA (reference sequence). The CDR3 DNA reads as TGCAGTGCTAGAGATGGTGGGAGGGTCAGCACAGATACGCAGTATTTT. It is translated as CSARDGGRVSTDTQYF.